These T cell receptor beta chains were read from a single sample in a study of shared clonotypes between healthy human individuals. Data came from immunoSEQ multiplex PCR; TCRdb stores just in-frame clones and leaves some out. The sample lists under 2.5 million clones, 85% to 95% seen once, with 0.37% in the top ten. Sequencing was performed on naive CD4+ T cells from PBMCs. The receptors come from a young man in good health. Some clones in this sample may be carry-over from other donors' samples. The CDR3 runs from the conserved cysteine through the conserved F or W. Each record gives: clone size, D gene, V gene, CDR3 length, J gene, CDR3 DNA, CDR3 protein. A D gene is named only where the DNA matches it firmly. Expanded clones get a size class; other rows say once, few or many, or leave the size out.

.,.,TRBV6-6,13,TRBJ1-2,TGTGCCAGCAGCTCGAGAGGGGCGGATGGCTACACCTTC,CASSSRGADGYTF
.,.,TRBV5-1,15,TRBJ1-1,TGCGCCAGCAGCCCCCAAGTCGGGGTGAACACTGAAGCTTTCTTT,CASSPQVGVNTEAFF
.,.,TRBV18,16,TRBJ1-3,TGTGCCAGCTCCCCTCTCGGACAGTACTCTGGAAACACCATATATTTT,CASSPLGQYSGNTIYF
.,TRBD2,TRBV5-1,18,TRBJ2-2,TGCGCCAGCAGCGTGGGACTAGCGGACACTATAGGGGTCGGGGAGCTGTTTTTT,CASSVGLADTIGVGELFF
once,TRBD1,TRBV10-3,14,TRBJ1-1,TGTGCCGCGTCCCCGGGACAGGGCAGGCCTGAAGCTTTCTTT,CAASPGQGRPEAFF
once,.,TRBV7-9,10,TRBJ1-1,TGTGCCAGCAGTGAAGGTTCGGCTTTCTTT,CASSEGSAFF
.,.,TRBV5-1,16,TRBJ2-2,TGCGCCAGCAGCTCGGGCCGGCCTGATGAGACCGGGGAGCTGTTTTTT,CASSSGRPDETGELFF
.,.,TRBV2,13,TRBJ2-5,TGTGCCAGCCCGTCGGGGGATGGAGAGACCCAGTACTTC,CASPSGDGETQYF
.,TRBD1,TRBV30,13,TRBJ1-6,TGTGCCTGGAGTGTACTTTGGGGACAGGCCCTCCACTTT,CAWSVLWGQALHF
once,.,TRBV2,14,TRBJ1-5,TGTGCCAGCAGTGAGCGGGGGAGGGGGCAGCCCCAGCATTTT,CASSERGRGQPQHF
.,.,TRBV6-6,15,TRBJ1-5,TGTGCCAGCAGTTACTTCGAGGGGCTGGGACAGCCCCAGCATTTT,CASSYFEGLGQPQHF
.,TRBD2,TRBV7-8,18,TRBJ2-1,TGTGCCAGCAGCGTGCGGCGGACTAGCGGGAGGGAGGGTGATGAGCAGTTCTTC,CASSVRRTSGREGDEQFF
.,TRBD1,TRBV6-6,14,TRBJ1-1,TGTGCCAGCAGAAACAGGGGGCGAGACACTGAAGCTTTCTTT,CASRNRGRDTEAFF
.,.,TRBV11-2,15,TRBJ2-3,TGTGCCAGCAGCCGCCGGGGCCAAGGCTCCGATACGCAGTATTTT,CASSRRGQGSDTQYF
.,.,TRBV6-5,15,TRBJ2-1,TGTGCCAGCAGTCCCCTCCGAGTGGCTGACAATGAGCAGTTCTTC,CASSPLRVADNEQFF
.,.,TRBV6-5,11,TRBJ2-5,TGTGCCAGCACCTGGCAAGAGACCCAGTACTTC,CASTWQETQYF
.,TRBD1,TRBV7-9,15,TRBJ1-4,TGTGCCAGCAGCTTTTCGGGACAGGGAGACGAAAAACTGTTTTTT,CASSFSGQGDEKLFF
.,TRBD1,TRBV9,16,TRBJ2-3,TGTGCCAGCAGCGGCCGACAGGGGGCTGGTCTAGATACGCAGTATTTT,CASSGRQGAGLDTQYF